The rows below give T cell receptor beta chains drawn from one sample of a study of blood T cell repertoires in COVID-19. The data were produced by immunoSEQ multiplex PCR, yet TCRdb's version contains in-frame clones alone and is incomplete. This table holds around 250,000 clones, around 86% found once. Sequenced material: PBMCs or T cells enriched from blood (not recorded which). These receptors came from a woman aged 45-65 years who had recovered from COVID-19. Each CDR3 is given with its conserved first and last residue. Each record gives: D gene, V gene, CDR3 length, clone size, J gene, CDR3 protein, CDR3 DNA. The D gene is left open where the match is weak. Part of the rows lack a size; the others show once, few, many or a class for expanded clones.

TRBD2,TRBV4-1,16,.,TRBJ2-7,CASSQVRSSGTYEQYF,TGCGCCAGCAGCCAAGTTCGCTCTAGCGGGACCTACGAGCAGTACTTC
.,TRBV6-2/TRBV6-3,15,.,TRBJ1-5,CASSFEGNSNQPQHF,TGTGCCAGCAGTTTCGAGGGAAATAGCAATCAGCCCCAGCATTTT
.,TRBV27,14,.,TRBJ2-1,CASSPLLQGYEQFF,TGTGCCAGCAGTCCTCTACTCCAGGGTTATGAGCAGTTCTTC
.,TRBV5-1,15,once,TRBJ1-1,CASSLGVTGNTEAFF,TGCGCCAGCAGCTTGGGAGTGACAGGCAACACTGAAGCTTTCTTT
.,TRBV7-9,10,few,TRBJ1-1,CASSPGGAFF,TGTGCCAGCAGTCCGGGAGGAGCTTTCTTT
.,TRBV6-5,14,.,TRBJ2-2,CASSRDLNTGELFF,TGTGCCAGCAGTCGTGACTTGAACACCGGGGAGCTGTTTTTT
TRBD1,TRBV3-1/TRBV3-2,17,.,TRBJ1-2,CASSQVPGTGESGGYTF,TGTGCCAGCAGCCAGGTCCCAGGGACAGGGGAAAGTGGTGGCTACACCTTC
TRBD1,TRBV5-1,16,once,TRBJ2-2,CASSRTGTANTGELFF,TGCGCCAGCAGCCGAACCGGGACAGCCAACACCGGGGAGCTGTTTTTT
TRBD2,TRBV7-8,15,.,TRBJ2-3,CASVSSGSRTDTQYF,TGTGCCAGCGTATCTAGCGGGAGTAGAACAGATACGCAGTATTTT
TRBD1,TRBV7-9,13,once,TRBJ1-5,CASSPGGNQPQHF,TGTGCCAGCAGCCCAGGGGGAAATCAGCCCCAGCATTTT
TRBD1,TRBV4-1,16,.,TRBJ1-6,CASSQSGTGDNSPLHF,TGCGCCAGCAGCCAATCAGGTACAGGGGATAATTCACCCCTCCACTTT
TRBD1,TRBV7-9,17,.,TRBJ1-6,CASSPGTGGSYNSPLHF,TGTGCCAGCAGCCCTGGGACAGGGGGCTCCTATAATTCACCCCTCCACTTT
TRBD2,TRBV19,16,.,TRBJ2-3,CASSIRGLADTDTQYF,TGTGCCAGTAGTATAAGGGGACTAGCGGATACAGATACGCAGTATTTT
TRBD1,TRBV7-2,14,.,TRBJ2-7,CASSLDRYSYEQYF,TGTGCCAGCAGCTTGGACAGGTATTCCTACGAGCAGTACTTC
TRBD2,TRBV11-1,14,.,TRBJ2-1,CASSSTSGRIEQFF,TGTGCCAGCAGCTCTACTAGCGGGAGGATTGAGCAGTTCTTC
TRBD2,TRBV19,15,.,TRBJ2-1,CASTKGTSGYNEQFF,TGTGCCAGTACTAAGGGGACTAGCGGTTACAATGAGCAGTTCTTC
.,TRBV19,15,.,TRBJ1-3,CASSIDRGAGNTIYF,TGTGCCAGTAGTATAGACAGGGGCGCCGGAAACACCATATATTTT
.,TRBV29-1,11,once,TRBJ1-2,CSVGGDYGYTF,TGCAGCGTTGGGGGGGACTATGGCTACACCTTC
.,TRBV3-1/TRBV3-2,14,.,TRBJ1-1,CASSQDWRGTEAFF,TGTGCCAGCAGCCAAGATTGGAGGGGCACTGAAGCTTTCTTT
.,TRBV6-2/TRBV6-3,18,.,TRBJ2-7,CASSYSPGLSTTAYEQYF,TGTGCCAGCAGTTACTCACCCGGTTTGTCAACCACAGCTTACGAGCAGTACTTC
.,TRBV7-6,15,.,TRBJ1-5,CASSSEALTNQPQHF,TGTGCCAGCAGCTCCGAGGCCCTAACAAATCAGCCCCAGCATTTT
.,TRBV10-2,13,.,TRBJ2-7,CASTQRRDNEQYF,TGCGCCAGCACTCAGCGCAGAGATAACGAGCAGTACTTC
TRBD1,TRBV7-2,15,few,TRBJ1-2,CASSLDRGSDYGYTF,TGTGCCAGCAGCCTGGACAGGGGGAGCGACTATGGCTACACCTTC
TRBD1,TRBV2,14,.,TRBJ2-3,CASRFGQGTDTQYF,TGTGCCAGCAGGTTTGGACAGGGGACAGATACGCAGTATTTT
TRBD1,TRBV7-3,12,.,TRBJ1-2,CASGDRNDGYTF,TGTGCCAGCGGGGACAGGAACGATGGCTACACCTTC
TRBD2,TRBV7-8,15,.,TRBJ2-1,CASSPTSGIYNEQFF,TGTGCCAGCAGTCCCACTAGCGGAATATACAATGAGCAGTTCTTC
TRBD2,TRBV5-1,18,.,TRBJ2-7,CASSLTTVISGRAREQYF,TGCGCCAGCAGCTTGACGACGGTGATTAGCGGGAGGGCCCGTGAGCAGTACTTC
TRBD1,TRBV2,12,.,TRBJ1-2,CASSADRGGYTF,TGTGCCAGCAGTGCGGACAGGGGTGGCTACACCTTC
TRBD1,TRBV5-6,14,.,TRBJ1-2,CASSLRTGNYGYTF,TGTGCCAGCAGCTTAAGGACAGGAAACTATGGCTACACCTTC
.,TRBV10-3,13,once,TRBJ1-1,CAVRGSQGTEAFF,TGTGCCGTCAGGGGTAGTCAGGGGACTGAAGCTTTCTTT
TRBD1,TRBV9,14,.,TRBJ1-6,CASSPTGAESPLHF,TGTGCCAGCAGCCCAACAGGGGCTGAGTCACCCCTCCACTTT
.,TRBV12-5,14,few,TRBJ1-1,CASGSNPSLRGAFF,TGTGCTAGTGGTTCCAACCCGTCCCTAAGGGGGGCTTTCTTT
TRBD2,TRBV24-1,15,.,TRBJ2-1,CATSVGGSDGNEQFF,TGTGCCACCAGCGTGGGCGGGAGTGACGGCAATGAGCAGTTCTTC
.,TRBV4-3,15,.,TRBJ1-2,CASSQDSWHNYGYTF,TGCGCCAGCAGCCAAGACTCTTGGCACAACTATGGCTACACCTTC
TRBD2,TRBV19,14,once,TRBJ2-7,CASSKGLAAYEQYF,TGTGCCAGTAGTAAGGGACTAGCGGCCTACGAGCAGTACTTC
.,TRBV2,11,.,TRBJ2-7,CASSDYYEQYF,TGTGCCAGCAGCGACTACTACGAGCAGTACTTC
TRBD1,TRBV5-4,18,.,TRBJ2-6,CASSGGQGGVTGANVLTF,TGTGCCAGCAGCGGGGGACAGGGAGGAGTCACTGGGGCCAACGTCCTGACTTTC
TRBD2,TRBV6-5,13,.,TRBJ2-1,CASSKTSGLEQFF,TGTGCCAGCAGTAAGACTAGCGGGCTAGAGCAGTTCTTC
.,TRBV10-1,15,.,TRBJ1-3,CASSESRGRGNTIYF,TGCGCCAGCAGTGAGAGCAGGGGAAGAGGAAACACCATATATTTT
.,TRBV5-1,15,once,TRBJ2-2,CASSFPSRNTGELFF,TGCGCCAGCAGCTTTCCGTCCAGGAACACCGGGGAGCTGTTTTTT
.,TRBV27,15,.,TRBJ2-1,CASSLSGGVVDEQFF,TGTGCCAGCAGTTTATCGGGGGGAGTGGTTGATGAGCAGTTCTTC
TRBD1,TRBV6-4,16,.,TRBJ2-2,CASRERDSPPTGELFF,TGTGCCAGCAGGGAAAGGGACAGCCCGCCCACCGGGGAGCTGTTTTTT
.,TRBV19,16,.,TRBJ2-7,CATLVRTGTPAYEQYF,TGTGCCACCCTAGTACGAACCGGGACACCCGCCTACGAGCAGTACTTC
TRBD1,TRBV6-5,14,.,TRBJ1-1,CASSHTGVGTEAFF,TGTGCCAGCAGTCACACAGGGGTGGGCACTGAAGCTTTCTTT
TRBD1,TRBV6-1,16,.,TRBJ1-2,CASSEERLRGRRGYTF,TGTGCCAGCAGTGAAGAGCGCCTCAGGGGGCGCCGTGGCTACACCTTC
TRBD2,TRBV7-9,17,.,TRBJ2-3,CASSATGTSGSTDTQYF,TGTGCCAGCAGCGCAACCGGGACTAGCGGGAGCACAGATACGCAGTATTTT
.,TRBV13,15,.,TRBJ2-1,CASSFGLANYNEQFF,TGTGCCAGCAGCTTTGGGCTAGCGAATTACAATGAGCAGTTCTTC
.,TRBV3-1/TRBV3-2,13,.,TRBJ2-5,CASSPRGQETQYF,TGTGCCAGCAGCCCGAGGGGGCAAGAGACCCAGTACTTC
.,TRBV12-5,13,.,TRBJ2-2,CASGLSTTGELFF,TGTGCTAGTGGTTTGTCGACTACCGGGGAGCTGTTTTTT
.,TRBV7-9,13,.,TRBJ1-2,CASSQTGTYGYTF,TGTGCCAGCAGCCAGACAGGAACCTATGGCTACACCTTC